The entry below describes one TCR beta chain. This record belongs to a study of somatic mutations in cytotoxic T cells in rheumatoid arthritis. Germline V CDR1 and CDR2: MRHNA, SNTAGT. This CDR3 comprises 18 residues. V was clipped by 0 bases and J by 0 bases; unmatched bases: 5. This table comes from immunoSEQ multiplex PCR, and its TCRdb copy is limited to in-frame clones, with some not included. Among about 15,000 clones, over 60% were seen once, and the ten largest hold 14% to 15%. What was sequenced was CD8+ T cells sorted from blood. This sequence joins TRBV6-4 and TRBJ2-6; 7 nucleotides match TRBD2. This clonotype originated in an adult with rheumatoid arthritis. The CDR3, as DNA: TGTGCCAGCAGTGACTCGAGCCTAGCGGTCTCTGGGGCCAACGTCCTGACTTTC. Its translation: CASSDSSLAVSGANVLTF.